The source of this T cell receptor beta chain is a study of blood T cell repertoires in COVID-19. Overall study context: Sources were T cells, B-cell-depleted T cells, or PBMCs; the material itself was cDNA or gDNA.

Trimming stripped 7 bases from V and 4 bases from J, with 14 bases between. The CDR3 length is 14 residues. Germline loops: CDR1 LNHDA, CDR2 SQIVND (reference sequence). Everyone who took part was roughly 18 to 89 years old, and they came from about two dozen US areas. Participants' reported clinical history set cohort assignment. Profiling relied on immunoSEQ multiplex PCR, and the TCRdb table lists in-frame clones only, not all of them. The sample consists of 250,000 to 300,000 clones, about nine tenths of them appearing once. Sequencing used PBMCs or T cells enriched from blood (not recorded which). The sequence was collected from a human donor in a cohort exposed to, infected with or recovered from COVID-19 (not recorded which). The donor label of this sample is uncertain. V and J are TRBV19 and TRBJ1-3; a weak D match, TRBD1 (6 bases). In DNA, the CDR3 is TGTGCCAGTAAGCCAACAGGGCTCGGAAACACCATATATTTT. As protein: CASKPTGLGNTIYF.